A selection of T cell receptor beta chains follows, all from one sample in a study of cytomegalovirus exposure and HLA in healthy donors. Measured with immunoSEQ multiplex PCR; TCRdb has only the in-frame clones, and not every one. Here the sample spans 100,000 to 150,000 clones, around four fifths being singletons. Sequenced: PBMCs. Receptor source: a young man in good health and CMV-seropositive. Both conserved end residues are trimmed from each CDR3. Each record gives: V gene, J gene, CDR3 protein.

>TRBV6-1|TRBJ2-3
ASSARGTGGPTDTQY
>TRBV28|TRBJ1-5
ASSILGEARRSNQPQH
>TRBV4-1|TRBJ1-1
ASSRDLQFEAF
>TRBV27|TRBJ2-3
ASSSPRTSGGAADTQY
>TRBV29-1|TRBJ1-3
SVETGGNSGNTIY
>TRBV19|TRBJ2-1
ASSTRTSGSYNEQF
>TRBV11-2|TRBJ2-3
ASSLEGVAGLTDTQY
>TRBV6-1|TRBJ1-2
ASGPSVWRGYT
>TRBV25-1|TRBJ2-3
ASTGRVPTDTQY
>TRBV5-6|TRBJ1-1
ASSLGGRGRTEAF
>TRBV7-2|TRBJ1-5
ATTTGNQPQH
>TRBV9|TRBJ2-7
ASSVGNLLQDEQY
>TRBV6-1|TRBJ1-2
ASIEGDIRIGYGYT
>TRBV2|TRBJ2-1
ASSDGGGPNEQF
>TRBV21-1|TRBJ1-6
ASSKDSKGSSSYNSPLH
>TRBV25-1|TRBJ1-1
ASSDQGGTEAF
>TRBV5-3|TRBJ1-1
ARSEYTGTRKAF
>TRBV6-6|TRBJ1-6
ASRRTGANNSPLH
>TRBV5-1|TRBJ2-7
ASSLGGYEQY
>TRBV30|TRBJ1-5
AWSRVGAISNQPQH
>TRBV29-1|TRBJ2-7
SVHQAGAEQY
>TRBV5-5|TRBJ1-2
ASSLSGETRVDGYT
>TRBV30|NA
AWKRQNYEQY
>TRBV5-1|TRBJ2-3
ASSLESGFLPDTQY
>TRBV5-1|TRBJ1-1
ASSLAQGNTEAF
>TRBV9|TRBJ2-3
ASSFWSADTQY
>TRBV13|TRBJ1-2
ASSFEGGLSYVYT
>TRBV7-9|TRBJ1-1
ASNFDGTVEAF
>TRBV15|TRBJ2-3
ATSREGATDTQY
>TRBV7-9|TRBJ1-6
ASSHRGGSSYNSPLH
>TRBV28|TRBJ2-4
ASMGTRLQY
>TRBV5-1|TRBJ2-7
ASSRTLSASSYEQY
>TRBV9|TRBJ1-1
ASSVLVYTEAF
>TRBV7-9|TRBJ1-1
ASSRDSWDENTEAF
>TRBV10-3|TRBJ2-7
AISVGRGIYEQY
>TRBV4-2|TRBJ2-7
ASSQGGGEQY
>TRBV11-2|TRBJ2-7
ASSPARSSTYEQY
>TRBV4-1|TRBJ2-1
ASSPMRGGDEQF
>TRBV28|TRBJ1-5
ASSSYRGIDQPQH
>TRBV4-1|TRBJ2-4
ASSPLAGTDIQY
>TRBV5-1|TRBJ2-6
ASSLESWTGLGNTGANVLT
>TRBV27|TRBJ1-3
ASSQGSGNTIY
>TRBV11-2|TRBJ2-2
ASSSGELF
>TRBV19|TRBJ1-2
ASTAGQGGLYYGYT
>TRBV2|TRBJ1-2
ASLNLNYGYT
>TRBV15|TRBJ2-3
ATSAGGAPGTDTQY
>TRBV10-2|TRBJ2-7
ASLDGAYEQY
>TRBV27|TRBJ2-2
ASSSLTSGGGSGELF
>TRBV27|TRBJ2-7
ASSSSFAYEQY
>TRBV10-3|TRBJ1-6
AISGTRSSYNSPLH
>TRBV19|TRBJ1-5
ASSPGGGDQPQH
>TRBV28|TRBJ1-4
AAAGATNEKLF
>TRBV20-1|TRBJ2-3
SARGGDTQY